This is a list of T cell receptor beta chains from one sample in a study of T cell repertoires in cytomegalovirus infection. In TCRdb, the reads were re-called with MiXCR into one record per CDR3 protein. The table lists 370,000 or so distinct CDR3 sequences, just under 35% of them singletons. These TCRs' antigens remain unknown. Sequencing used cultured PBMCs, obtained from culture after CMV antigen stimulation. Source of these receptors: a human donor in good health (CMV status not recorded). Some clones in this sample may be carry-over from other donors' samples. CDR3s include the opening cysteine and the closing phenylalanine or tryptophan. A D gene is named only where the DNA matches it firmly. Some rows mark clone size as missing; the rest say once, few, many or name a class of expanded clone.

length: 15
V: TRBV7-2
J: TRBJ2-2
size: -
D: -
CDR3: CASKITGSGTGELFF
DNA: TGTGCCAGCAAAATAACCGGGAGCGGAACCGGGGAGCTGTTTTTT

length: 18
V: TRBV7-2
J: TRBJ2-3
size: few
D: TRBD2
CDR3: CASSFPLSGRRYTDTQYF
DNA: TGTGCCAGCAGCTTTCCCCTCAGCGGGAGGAGGTACACAGATACGCAGTATTTT

length: 15
V: TRBV19
J: TRBJ1-2
size: few
D: TRBD1
CDR3: CASSTTGQQVISYTF
DNA: TGTGCCAGTAGTACCACGGGACAGCAGGTTATTAGCTACACCTTC

length: 16
V: TRBV4-1
J: TRBJ2-1
size: -
D: TRBD2
CDR3: CASSQTREALDNEQFF
DNA: TGCGCCAGCAGCCAGACGCGGGAGGCCCTAGACAATGAGCAGTTCTTC

length: 15
V: TRBV27
J: TRBJ1-1
size: few
D: TRBD1
CDR3: CASRAIGTGKLEAFF
DNA: TGTGCCAGCAGGGCAATCGGGACAGGAAAGCTTGAAGCTTTCTTT

length: 14
V: TRBV7-9
J: TRBJ1-2
size: -
D: -
CDR3: CASSSPSSRNGYTF
DNA: TGTGCCAGCAGCTCGCCCTCGTCGAGGAATGGCTACACCTTC

length: 17
V: TRBV12-3/TRBV12-4
J: TRBJ2-1
size: -
D: TRBD1
CDR3: CASSPRTGEVHYNEQFF
DNA: TGTGCCAGCAGCCCCAGGACAGGGGAGGTCCACTACAATGAGCAGTTCTTC

length: 18
V: TRBV6-2/TRBV6-3
J: TRBJ1-2
size: -
D: -
CDR3: CASSYSVVRTVRDYGYTF
DNA: TGTGCCAGCAGTTACTCTGTGGTAAGGACAGTCCGTGACTATGGCTACACCTTC

length: 18
V: TRBV20-1
J: TRBJ2-3
size: few
D: TRBD1
CDR3: CSATRPGTGKLSTDTQYF
DNA: TGCAGTGCTACACGTCCCGGGACAGGGAAACTTAGCACAGATACGCAGTATTTT

length: 13
V: TRBV4-3
J: TRBJ1-2
size: -
D: -
CDR3: CASSQDFGGGYTF
DNA: TGCGCCAGCAGCCAAGATTTTGGGGGCGGCTACACCTTC